Following are 26 T cell receptor beta chains from one sample sequenced in a study of tumor and adjacent non-tumor tissue in lung cancer. This sample's RNA came from whole unsorted tissue. TCRbeta libraries were built with three rounds of nested PCR, modified from ARM-PCR. TCRdb itself ran the multiplex PCR reads through MiXCR, one entry per CDR3 protein. Here the sample spans under 250,000 distinct CDR3 sequences, 71% being singletons. Sequenced sample: lung tumor tissue. These receptors were collected from a man aged 55-75 years with non-small cell lung cancer.

Concerning this clonotype: Because the CDR3 is missing its conserved closing phenylalanine or tryptophan, this is likely a read error. It is unclear where the CDR3 begins or ends on the DNA, so no DNA is shown, and the CDR3 is as TCRdb lists it. V and J are TRBV29-1 and TRBJ1-1. 12 amino acids form the CDR3, both terminal residues included. The V gene's germline CDR1 is SQVTM and CDR2 ANQGSEA. CDR3 sequence: CTVEGGSAEASI.

About this clonotype itself: One junction end disagrees with the germline gene, perhaps due to a read error. The CDR3 region is CASSVDRVSKQPRHF. In nucleotides, the CDR3 is TGTGCCAGCAGCGTGGACAGGGTTAGCAAACAGCCCCGGCATTTT. The chain joins TRBV7-8 to TRBJ1-5; 8 nucleotides align to TRBD1. The germline V gene has CDR1 SGHVS and CDR2 FQNEAQ. The CDR3 spans 15 residues.

Worth noting for this clonotype: Given a much more abundant clone one base away, this may be a read error. The CDR3 region is CASSLSWAGGEPDTQYF. The CDR3 bases are TGTGCCAGCAGTTTATCTTGGGCGGGGGGTGAACCAGATACGCAGTATTTT. V is TRBV28 and J is TRBJ2-3, with 8 bases identical to TRBD2. J was trimmed by 4 bases and V by 1 base; bases with no gene match: 10. CDR3 length: 17 amino acids. Germline V gene data show CDR1 as MDHEN and CDR2 as SYDVKM.

This clonotype was observed a single time. This could be a read error, since a much larger clone is one nucleotide away. This chain links TRBV5-4 with TRBJ2-3; D unresolved. The germline V gene encodes CDR1 SGHNT and CDR2 YYREEE (reference sequence). V was shortened by 3 bases and J by 5 bases, with 10 bases between the two germline ends. The CDR3 runs to 13 residues. CDR3 coding DNA: TGTGCCAGCAGCTGGGCAGTGGGAGATACGCAGTATTTT. This gives the protein CASSWAVGDTQYF.

With regard to this clonotype: Because the CDR3 is missing its conserved closing phenylalanine or tryptophan, this is likely a read error. This sequence joins TRBV5-6 and TRBJ2-7; D remains unclear. There are 14 residues in the CDR3. The V end was cut by 4 bases, the J end by 6 bases, with 17 bases between. CDR1 is SGHDT, CDR2 YYEEEE, per germline. The CDR3 region is CASSRPDRSSEQYL. CDR3 nucleotides: TGTGCCAGCAGCAGACCAGACCGTTCCAGCGAGCAGTACCTC.

With respect to this clonotype: Since a much larger clone is just one base distant, this may be a read error. The J gene is TRBJ1-2, the V gene TRBV20-1, with D possibly being TRBD1 (6 bases). The CDR3 extends over 12 amino acids. In germline, CDR1 is DFQATT, CDR2 SNEGSKA (reference sequence). CDR3 sequence reads: CSGREGVDGYTF. For the CDR3, the DNA is TGCAGTGGTAGAGAGGGGGTAGATGGCTACACCTTC.

Concerning this clonotype itself: One junction end does not reproduce the germline sequence, and a read error may be involved. This chain joins TRBV6-2 or TRBV6-3 and TRBJ2-2; D remains ambiguous. This CDR3 is 15 amino acids long. The germline CDR1 and CDR2 sequences are MNHEY and SVGEGT. CDR3 loop: CASRPSSVNAGELFF. CDR3 bases: TGTGCCAGCAGACCTTCCTCGGTGAACGCCGGGGAGCTGTTTTTT.

This clonotype appeared once. This chain uses TRBV12-3 or TRBV12-4 with TRBJ2-2, with D maybe TRBD1 (5 bases). V lost 8 bases to trimming and J lost 2 bases, with 12 bases between them. This CDR3 region has 14 residues. CDR3 in amino acids: CASGPGHNTGELFF. The CDR3 coding sequence is TGTGCCAGCGGTCCCGGACATAACACCGGGGAGCTGTTTTTT.

This clonotype was picked up one time. A junction end diverges from the germline sequence, so it may reflect a read error. The chain couples TRBV20-1 to TRBJ2-7, with 14 bases lining up with TRBD2. The CDR3 extends over 15 amino acids. Per the germline V gene, CDR1 is DFQATT and CDR2 is SNEGSKA (reference sequence). The CDR3 region is CSARGTSGSSYERYF. The CDR3 DNA follows: TGCAGTGCTAGGGGGACTAGCGGGAGTTCCTACGAGCGGTACTTC.

As for this clonotype: This may come from a read error, since a much larger clone is one base off. This chain uses TRBV20-1 with TRBJ2-1; TRBD1 aligns across 8 bases. J gave up 6 bases and V 5 bases, and 9 bases lay outside the gene matches. Germline V gene data show CDR1 as DFQATT and CDR2 as SNEGSKA (reference sequence). The CDR3 contains 14 residues. The CDR3 spells CSAGRGLLSNEQFF. In DNA form, the CDR3 reads TGCAGTGCTGGCAGGGGGCTGCTTAGCAATGAGCAGTTCTTC.

As concerns this clonotype: At one end, the junction sequence differs from germline, possibly due to a read error. The gene calls are TRBV20-1 and TRBJ1-6, with D possibly matching TRBD1 (5 bases). The CDR3 runs to 16 residues. Germline-derived CDR1 and CDR2 are DFQATT and SNEGSKA (reference sequence). This chain's CDR3 is CSVRSDRDSYNSPLHF. DNA for the CDR3: TGCAGTGTTAGATCCGACCGTGACAGCTATAATTCACCCCTCCACTTT.

In the case of this clonotype: Since a much larger clone is just one base distant, this may be a read error. The chain carries TRBV6-6 and TRBJ2-7; D tentatively reads TRBD1 or TRBD2 (6 bases each). CDR3 size: 15 residues. Germline-derived CDR1 and CDR2 are MNHNY and SVGAGI (reference sequence). CDR3 sequence reads: CGSTQGYSGSYEQYF. CDR3 in DNA: TGTGGCAGCACTCAGGGGTATAGCGGAAGCTACGAGCAGTACTTC.

This clonotype was found once. The germline gene is not matched at one end of the junction; a read error may be the cause. J is TRBJ1-1 and V is TRBV4-2; weak D call: TRBD1 (6 bases). The germline gives CDR1 LGHNA, CDR2 YNFKEQ. The CDR3 runs to 15 residues. This CDR3 is CASSPPGQMNTEVFF. The CDR3 region has the DNA TGTGCCAGCAGCCCTCCGGGACAAATGAACACCGAAGTTTTCTTT.

As for this clonotype: A read error is possible here, since a much larger clone lies one base away. The chain has TRBV20-1 and TRBJ1-1; D is perhaps TRBD1 (6 bases). The germline gives CDR1 DFQATT, CDR2 SNEGSKA (reference sequence). This CDR3 region has 13 residues. DNA of the CDR3: TGCAGTGCCGAGGGGGGGGCGAACACTGAAACTTTCTTT. Encoded protein: CSAEGGANTETFF.

Concerning this clonotype: The junction shows a germline mismatch at one end, possibly a read error. The chain carries TRBV6-5 and TRBJ1-2; D is unresolved. The germline CDR1 and CDR2 sequences are MNHEY and SVGAGI. The CDR3 is made up of 12 amino acids. CDR3 DNA: TGTTCCAGCAGTAACCATGGAGGCGGCTACACCTTC. Its protein product is CSSSNHGGGYTF.

This clonotype was counted ten times or more. A read error may produce the germline difference seen at one junction end. The chain employs TRBV6-1 and TRBJ1-5; possibly TRBD1 for D (5 bases). This CDR3 contains 13 residues. Germline CDR1 reads MNHNS; CDR2 reads SASEGT. The CDR3 nucleotides are TGTGCCAGCAGGGGGGTCCTCAATGAGCCCCAGCATTTT. Its protein product is CASRGVLNEPQHF.

Notes on this clonotype: A much larger clone lies a single base off, so this may be a read error. The CDR3, as DNA: TGCGCCAGCAGCCAATTCCCGGGACTAGTAGCCATCCATGTGCAGTTCTTC. Translation: CASSQFPGLVAIHVQFF. The rearrangement links TRBV4-1 to TRBJ2-1; 8 bases fit TRBD2. Per germline, CDR1 MGHRA and CDR2 YSYEKL. J gave up 12 bases and V 2 bases, and 18 bases lay outside the gene matches. This CDR3 contains 17 residues.

Regarding this clonotype: One end of the junction fails to match germline, which may point to a read error. The V and J genes are TRBV10-1 and TRBJ1-1, with TRBD1 matching 9 bases. The CDR3 is 13 residues long. Germline V CDR1 and CDR2: WNHNN, SYGVQD (reference sequence). CDR3 region: CACSVGQGRKAFF. CDR3 sequence (DNA): TGCGCCTGCAGTGTTGGACAGGGGAGGAAAGCTTTCTTT.

About this clonotype itself: As the CDR3 is not closed by the conserved phenylalanine or tryptophan, this likely results from a read error. J is TRBJ2-1 and V is TRBV20-1; the D call may be TRBD1 or TRBD2 (5 bases each). Germline values: CDR1 DFQATT, CDR2 SNEGSKA (reference sequence). The length of the CDR3 is 14 residues. CDR3 sequence: CSTRGDSSYNEQFL. The CDR3 nucleotides are TGCAGTACTAGAGGGGATTCCTCCTACAATGAGCAGTTCTTA.

This clonotype came up once. This may be a read error, as it is one base from a much larger clone. The V gene is TRBV11-1, the J gene TRBJ1-1; D gene ambiguous. Germline V lookup: CDR1 SGHAT, CDR2 FQDESV (reference sequence). CDR3 length equals 14 residues. The CDR3 region has the DNA TGTGTCAGCAGCTTGAGGCAGCGGAACACTGAAGCTTTCTTT. As protein: CVSSLRQRNTEAFF.

This clonotype was seen a few times. The chain combines TRBV24-1 with TRBJ1-5; possibly TRBD1 for D (5 bases). The V gene lost 7 bases and the J gene lost 1 base, with 13 bases spanning the gap. Germline-derived CDR1 and CDR2 are KGHDR and SFDVKD. This CDR3 spans 15 amino acids. The CDR3 nucleotides read TGTGCCACCAGACCCGGGGCAGGGAGCAATCAGCCCCAGCATTTT. Protein product: CATRPGAGSNQPQHF.

Of note for this clonotype: This may be a read error: a much more frequent sequence differs by one nucleotide. V usage is TRBV6-5 and J usage is TRBJ2-7; the D is unclear. The CDR3 covers 13 residues. V was cut by 6 bases and J by 3 bases, with 12 bases left in between. CDR1 MNHEY and CDR2 SVGAGI come from the germline V gene. The CDR3 spells CASRPMTYYEQYF. The CDR3 coding sequence is TGTGCCAGCAGGCCCATGACTTACTACGAGCAGTACTTC.

As regards this clonotype: This may arise from a read error, as a much more abundant clone is one base away. This chain connects TRBV7-8 to TRBJ1-5; D uncertain. V lost 5 bases and J 1 base, leaving 12 bases between the germline ends. The CDR3 runs to 15 residues. CDR1 is SGHVS, CDR2 FQNEAQ, per germline. This chain's CDR3 is CASSREESSNQPQHF. As DNA, the CDR3 is TGTGCCAGCAGCAGAGAGGAAAGCAGCAATCAGCCCCAGCATTTT.

A note on this clonotype: The junction departs from germline at one end; a sequencing error may be responsible. This rearrangement joins TRBV6-2 or TRBV6-3 to TRBJ1-5; D remains unclear. The CDR3 runs to 12 residues. Germline V gene lookup returns CDR1 MNHEY and CDR2 SVGEGT. The CDR3 DNA reads TGTGTCAGCAGTTACTTTGATCAGCCCCAGCATTTT. Its protein product is CVSSYFDQPQHF.

As concerns this clonotype: This CDR3 is missing its conserved last phenylalanine or tryptophan, likely due to a read error. V gene TRBV5-6 combines with J gene TRBJ2-2; D might be TRBD2 (5 bases). Germline CDR1 and CDR2: SGHDT and YYEEEE. Trimming cost V 2 bases and J 8 bases, with 19 bases left between them. CDR3 length equals 16 residues. The CDR3 sequence: CASSFLRTPFEGELFS. The CDR3 region has the DNA TGTGCCAGCAGCTTCCTACGGACTCCGTTCGAGGGGGAGCTGTTTTCT.

The chain carries TRBV4-1 and TRBJ2-5; 10 bases match TRBD1. The germline V gene has CDR1 MGHRA and CDR2 YSYEKL. The V and J ends lost 4 bases and 5 bases, in that order; junction bases with no gene match: 4. The CDR3 runs to 14 residues. CDR3 region: CASSPTGGRETQYF. The CDR3 DNA follows: TGCGCCAGCAGCCCGACAGGGGGCAGGGAGACCCAGTACTTC.